One and the same sample provided the 7 T cell receptor beta chains below, sequenced in a study of Ad26.COV2.S vaccination and SARS-CoV-2 variants. Treatment of the sample: roughly 18 received Ad26.COV2.S at low or high dose, single or two shots; roughly five received placebo; per-sample allocation not given. Sampling was performed 63 days after the first vaccine or placebo injection. Data came from immunoSEQ multiplex PCR; TCRdb stores just in-frame clones and leaves some out. The sample includes around 320,000 clones, roughly 84% of them seen just once. Sequences were derived from peripheral blood, sampled in a trial of Ad26.COV2.S vaccine versus placebo. These receptors all stem from a person between 18 and 59 years old who received the Ad26.COV2.S COVID-19 vaccine or a placebo.

This chain uses TRBV15 with TRBJ2-2; D not resolved. This CDR3 has 15 amino acids. Germline CDR1 reads LNHNV; CDR2 reads YYDKDF (reference sequence). The germline V and J ends were trimmed by 0 bases and 6 bases, with 11 bases remaining between them. The CDR3 protein is CATSRDGQIPGELFF. Here the CDR3 DNA reads TGTGCCACCAGCAGAGATGGGCAAATCCCCGGGGAGCTGTTTTTT.

This rearrangement joins TRBV19 to TRBJ2-2, with D possibly being TRBD2 (6 bases). CDR1 and CDR2 from the germline V gene are LNHDA and SQIVND (reference sequence). This CDR3 spans 15 amino acids. Trimming took off 6 bases at V and 4 bases at J, with 15 bases between the two ends. DNA of the CDR3: TGTGCCAGTAGCCCCGGGACTCCGGGCACCGGGGAGCTGTTTTTT. Translating gives CASSPGTPGTGELFF.

The chain recombines TRBV4-1 with TRBJ1-6; D is ambiguous. Trimming cost V 0 bases and J 7 bases, with 13 bases left between them. This CDR3 is 16 amino acids long. Germline values: CDR1 MGHRA, CDR2 YSYEKL. The CDR3, as DNA: TGCGCCAGCAGCCAAGATACCCGGGTTCAAAATTCACCCCTCCACTTT. Protein sequence: CASSQDTRVQNSPLHF.

The V and J genes are TRBV6-2 or TRBV6-3 and TRBJ1-1, with 7 bases aligning to TRBD1. Germline V gene sequence: CDR1 MNHEY, CDR2 SVGEGT. The V gene end was trimmed by 5 bases and the J gene end by 3 bases; junction bases not matched to a gene: 9. This CDR3 is 15 amino acids long. The CDR3 spells CASSTPRQGDTEAFF. CDR3 coding DNA: TGTGCCAGCAGTACTCCCCGACAGGGAGACACTGAAGCTTTCTTT.

The V and J genes are TRBV12-5 and TRBJ2-5; no clear D. The CDR3 contains 15 residues. The V end lost 1 base, the J end lost 4 bases, and 13 bases lay between the germline ends. Germline CDR1 LGHNT, CDR2 FRNRAP. This CDR3 is CASGLGLAASETQYF. In DNA form, the CDR3 reads TGTGCTAGTGGTTTGGGACTGGCTGCTTCAGAGACCCAGTACTTC.

This clone was seen a few times. The chain is built from TRBV15 and TRBJ1-5, with 7 bases lining up with TRBD1. This CDR3 comprises 16 residues. CDR1 and CDR2 (germline): LNHNV, YYDKDF (reference sequence). Trimming at V came to 2 bases and at J to 6 bases, leaving 10 bases not matched to a gene. The CDR3 DNA sequence: TGTGCCACCAGCAGATCCCTAGACAGGGTTCGTCAGCCCCAGCATTTT. It translates to CATSRSLDRVRQPQHF.

As for this clone: The same CDR3 can be traced to other DNA sequences in this sample. The chain is built from TRBV7-9 and TRBJ1-1; TRBD1 agrees at 7 bases. Germline V gene data show CDR1 as SEHNR and CDR2 as FQNEAQ (reference sequence). There are 14 residues in the CDR3. Germline trimming cut 1 base from V and 1 base from J; bases unmatched to any gene: 0. The CDR3 DNA reads as TGTGCCAGCAGCTTAGGACAGGGGAACACTGAAGCTTTCTTT. Amino acids: CASSLGQGNTEAFF.